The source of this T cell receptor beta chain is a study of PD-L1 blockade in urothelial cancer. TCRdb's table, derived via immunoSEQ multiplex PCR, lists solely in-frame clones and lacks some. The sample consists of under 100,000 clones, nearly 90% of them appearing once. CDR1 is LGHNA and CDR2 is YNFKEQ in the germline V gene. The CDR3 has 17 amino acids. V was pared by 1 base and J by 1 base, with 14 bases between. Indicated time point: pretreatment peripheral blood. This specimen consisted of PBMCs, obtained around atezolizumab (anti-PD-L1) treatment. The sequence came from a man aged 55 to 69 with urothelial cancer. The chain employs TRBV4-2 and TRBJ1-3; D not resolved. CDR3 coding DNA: TGTGCCAGCAGCCAAGGTCTCCCGGTCTTTTCTGGAAACACCATATATTTT. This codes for CASSQGLPVFSGNTIYF.